This T cell receptor (beta chain) was sequenced during a study of cytomegalovirus exposure and HLA in healthy donors. Study details: Within an early data release were approximately 85 million unique TCRs drawn from HLA-typed donors. General study points: A later analysis found that most CMV-associated TCR beta chains appeared HLA-restricted. An analysis was carried out later, and it reportedly showed fewer N-insertions in an Asian-associated ancestry cluster than the 666-donor mean.

PCR involved 60 Vbeta and 13 Jbeta primers. Some clones are missing from TCRdb's copy, which holds only in-frame ones; the method was immunoSEQ multiplex PCR. The sample gives about 140,000 clones, approximately 82% of which show up once; around 1.9% is in the top ten. Concerning this clone itself: Its antigen is not known.

This TCR was recovered from a woman between 40 and 50 years old in good health and CMV-seronegative. Sequencing was done on a sample of PBMCs.

The CDR3 DNA reads as TGTGCCAGCAGCATCATTCTGGCGAGTAGCGGTGAGCAGTTCTTC. Its translation: CASSIILASSGEQFF. The V and J genes are TRBV7-3 and TRBJ2-1, with D maybe TRBD2 (6 bases). The CDR3 spans 15 residues. Germline CDR1 SGHTA, CDR2 FQGTGA. V was cut by 5 bases and J by 9 bases, with 20 bases left in between.